The 32 T cell receptor beta chains below all came from one sample that was sequenced in a study of cytomegalovirus exposure and HLA in healthy donors. This PCR relied on a set of 60 Vbeta primers and 13 Jbeta primers. The assay was immunoSEQ multiplex PCR, and TCRdb's table has in-frame clones only and misses some. The sample holds 150,000 to 200,000 clones, 82% seen once. Sequencing was carried out using PBMCs. The receptors shown here come from a man aged 40-49 years in good health and CMV-seronegative.

This clone was picked up a small number of times. The chain links TRBV2 to TRBJ2-5; 12 bases match TRBD2. CDR3 length: 17 residues. Germline-derived CDR1 and CDR2 are SNHLY and FYNNEI. V shed 1 base and J 5 bases; nucleotides not matched to a gene: 8. The CDR3 bases are TGTGCCAGCAGTGAAGGACTAGCGGGGGCCGGAGGGGAGACCCAGTACTTC. Its translation is CASSEGLAGAGGETQYF.

The chain employs TRBV10-3 and TRBJ1-4; the D gene is possibly TRBD1 (5 bases). The V gene lost 0 bases and the J gene lost 8 bases, with 7 bases spanning the gap. This CDR3 spans 13 amino acids. Germline CDR1 and CDR2: ENHRY and SYGVKD. The CDR3, as DNA: TGTGCCATCAGTGAGTCTTACAGGGAAAAACTGTTTTTT. Its protein is CAISESYREKLFF.

DNA for the CDR3: TGCGCCAGCAGCTTGGAAGGAGCGAGCATGAACACTGAAGCTTTCTTT. Its protein is CASSLEGASMNTEAFF. J is TRBJ1-1 and V is TRBV5-1, with no clear D. V lost 0 bases and J lost 0, with 12 bases in between. CDR3 length: 16 residues. Germline values: CDR1 SGHRS, CDR2 YFSETQ.

This clone occurred a few times. The chain couples TRBV21-1 to TRBJ2-7; the table's D call TRBD1 went unverified against the DNA. TRBV21-1 is marked as a pseudogene. The CDR3 runs to 15 residues. The CDR3 bases are TGTGCCAGCAGCAAAGTTGGCAGGTGGTCCTACGAGCAGTACTTC. Its protein product is CASSKVGRWSYEQYF.

The chain combines TRBV5-1 with TRBJ1-1; 11 bases line up with TRBD1. This CDR3 region has 13 residues. V dropped 3 bases and J dropped 6; count of bases not matched to a gene: 1. CDR1 and CDR2 from the germline V gene are SGHRS and YFSETQ. The CDR3 is CASSSGQGAEAFF. CDR3 coding DNA: TGCGCCAGCAGCTCGGGACAGGGGGCTGAAGCTTTCTTT.

The chain is built from TRBV4-3 and TRBJ1-4; D unclear. The length of the CDR3 is 14 residues. CDR1 and CDR2 (germline): LGHNA, YSLEER. V was cut by 4 bases and J by 7 bases, with 13 bases left in between. The CDR3 reads CASSRRGRGEKLFF. The CDR3 DNA sequence: TGCGCCAGCAGCCGCAGAGGGAGAGGTGAAAAACTGTTTTTT.

The chain has TRBV7-2 and TRBJ1-6; D is undetermined. Germline assignment: CDR1 SGHTA and CDR2 FQGNSA. The CDR3 is made up of 15 amino acids. Trimming shortened V by 6 bases and J by 4 bases, and 13 bases separated the two germline ends. CDR3 sequence: CASRASALYNSPLHF. The DNA for the CDR3 is TGTGCCAGCAGGGCTTCTGCCCTTTATAATTCACCCCTCCACTTT.

V usage is TRBV18 and J usage is TRBJ2-5; TRBD1 matches at 10 bases. V trimming: 7 bases; J trimming: 5 bases; junction bases outside the gene matches: 7. CDR1 and CDR2 (germline): KGHSH, LQKENI. The CDR3 loop spans 14 amino acids. The CDR3 nucleotides read TGTGCCAGCTTCAGGGACAGGGGCCGGGAGACCCAGTACTTC. This translates into CASFRDRGRETQYF. The full variable domain, in which reference TRBV18 and TRBJ2-5 provide the parts outside the CDR3, is NAGVMQNPRHLVRRRGQEARLRCSPMKGHSHVYWYRQLPEEGLKFMVYLQKENIIDESGMPKERFSAEFPKEGPSILRIQQVVRGDSAAYFCASFRDRGRETQYFGPGTRLLVL.

This chain uses TRBV7-9 with TRBJ1-2, with 8 positions matching TRBD1. Germline V CDR1 and CDR2: SEHNR, FQNEAQ (reference sequence). CDR3 length: 14 amino acids. V lost 4 bases, J lost 2 bases, and 3 bases stayed unmatched. Written as DNA, the CDR3 is TGTGCCAGCAGCTCCCGACAGGGGAACTATGGCTACACCTTC. Translating gives CASSSRQGNYGYTF.

The rearrangement links TRBV25-1 to TRBJ1-5; 8 positions match TRBD1. Germline loops: CDR1 MGHDK, CDR2 SYGVNS. J lost 8 bases, V lost 10 bases, and 16 bases had no gene match. The CDR3 loop spans 15 amino acids. As DNA, the CDR3 is TGTGCCACCCGCGGGGGCAGGGGGCAATTAGAGCCCCAGCATTTT. This codes for CATRGGRGQLEPQHF.

Points on this clone: The identical CDR3 is also encoded by other nucleotide sequences in the sample. The chain has TRBV19 and TRBJ1-2; the D gene is possibly TRBD1 (5 bases). CDR3 length: 14 amino acids. CDR1 is LNHDA and CDR2 is SQIVND in the germline V gene (reference sequence). The germline V and J ends were trimmed by 5 bases and 0 bases, with 10 bases remaining between them. The CDR3 region has the DNA TGTGCCAGTAGTGCCCAGGGAACTAACTATGGCTACACCTTC. It is translated as CASSAQGTNYGYTF.

The genes are TRBV7-6 and TRBJ1-1; D gene unclear. Germline loops: CDR1 SGHVS, CDR2 FNYEAQ. Between the trimmed V and J ends, which lost 2 bases and 11 bases, there was a span of 12 bases. CDR3 length equals 12 residues. The CDR3 loop reads CASSLPNNPAFF. For the CDR3, the DNA is TGTGCCAGCAGCTTACCCAACAATCCGGCTTTCTTT.

The V gene is TRBV5-5, the J gene TRBJ2-3; D not certain. The V end lost 6 bases, the J end lost 6 bases, and 26 bases lay between the germline ends. Per germline, CDR1 SGHKS and CDR2 YYEKEE (reference sequence). The CDR3 loop spans 17 amino acids. CDR3 region: CASITAGSVSPYDTQYF. The CDR3 region has the DNA TGTGCCAGCATTACGGCAGGTTCGGTCTCCCCATACGATACGCAGTATTTT.

This sequence joins TRBV28 and TRBJ1-1; tentative D call: TRBD1 (5 bases). The germline gives CDR1 MDHEN, CDR2 SYDVKM. The V and J ends lost 7 bases and 1 base respectively, with 13 bases between them. The CDR3 length is 14 residues. The CDR3 loop is CASTGRGGNTEAFF. In DNA, the CDR3 is TGTGCCAGCACCGGACGGGGGGGGAACACTGAAGCTTTCTTT.

This sequence joins TRBV18 and TRBJ2-1; D remains ambiguous. CDR1 KGHSH and CDR2 LQKENI come from the germline V gene. The CDR3 is 18 residues long. Trimming left V 1 base short and J 4 bases short, with 20 bases between. The CDR3 bases are TGTGCCAGCTCACCACGTCCCCTGTCCCTGGCGGAGTACAATGAGCAGTTCTTC. This codes for CASSPRPLSLAEYNEQFF.

There are a few counts of this clone. The V and J genes are TRBV7-2 and TRBJ2-1; 9 bases are a match to TRBD2. Germline V gives CDR1 SGHTA, CDR2 FQGNSA. This CDR3 comprises 15 residues. J was trimmed by 3 bases and V by 0 bases; bases with no gene match: 0. In DNA form, the CDR3 reads TGTGCCAGCAGCTTAGCACTAGCGGGCTACAATGAGCAGTTCTTC. Translated: CASSLALAGYNEQFF.

The chain combines TRBV18 with TRBJ2-1; 7 nucleotides line up with TRBD1. Trimming removed 4 bases from V and 4 bases from J; junction bases left unmatched: 13. The CDR3 runs to 17 residues. Germline CDR1 and CDR2: KGHSH and LQKENI. CDR3 sequence: CASSLATGISFYNEQFF. DNA for the CDR3: TGTGCCAGCTCACTAGCGACAGGGATCTCATTTTACAATGAGCAGTTCTTC.

This chain uses TRBV27 with TRBJ1-1, with 7 bases matching TRBD1. The ends lost 4 bases at V and 5 bases at J; junction bases unmatched: 1. Germline lookup yields CDR1 MNHEY and CDR2 SMNVEV (reference sequence). The CDR3 is 12 amino acids. The CDR3 DNA is TGTGCCAGCAGTTCGACAGGGACTGAAGCTTTCTTT. Its protein product is CASSSTGTEAFF.

The genes are TRBV30 and TRBJ2-2; TRBD2 matches 12 bases. The CDR3 sequence is 16 residues long. With 4 bases clipped from V and 6 bases from J, the junction kept 9 bases outside the gene matches. Per germline, CDR1 GTSNPN and CDR2 SVGIG (reference sequence). Here the CDR3 reads CAWTHATSGRAGELFF. DNA for the CDR3: TGTGCCTGGACACATGCGACTAGCGGGAGAGCCGGGGAGCTGTTTTTT.

The chain employs TRBV9 and TRBJ2-7; TRBD2 is a possible D gene (7 bases). Germline V lookup: CDR1 SGDLS, CDR2 YYNGEE. The CDR3 totals 15 residues. The V and J ends lost 0 bases and 1 base respectively, with 11 bases between them. The CDR3 spells CASSVEGGPSYEQYF. CDR3 sequence (DNA): TGTGCCAGCAGCGTAGAGGGGGGGCCTTCCTACGAGCAGTACTTC.

This clone was picked up one time. The V and J genes are TRBV5-4 and TRBJ2-5; 8 bases are a match to TRBD2. The CDR3 spans 16 residues. In germline, CDR1 is SGHNT, CDR2 YYREEE (reference sequence). J gave up 4 bases and V 4 bases, and 12 bases lay outside the gene matches. This CDR3 reads CASSATPRGGRETQYF. In DNA form, the CDR3 reads TGTGCCAGCAGCGCCACCCCCCGGGGGGGCCGAGAGACCCAGTACTTC.

CDR3 in DNA: TGTGCCAGCAGATACTTGACTAGCGGGAGCTACGAGCAGTACTTC. It translates to CASRYLTSGSYEQYF. V is TRBV28 and J is TRBJ2-7; 12 bases line up with TRBD2. Per the germline V gene, CDR1 is MDHEN and CDR2 is SYDVKM. The length of the CDR3 is 15 residues. Germline trimming cut 6 bases from V and 3 bases from J; bases unmatched to any gene: 6. The complete variable domain, with remaining parts taken from reference TRBV28 and TRBJ2-7, reads DVKVTQSSRYLVKRTGEKVFLECVQDMDHENMFWYRQDPGLGLRLIYFSYDVKMKEKGDIPEGYSVSREKKERFSLILESASTNQTSMYLCASRYLTSGSYEQYFGPGTRLTVT.

This clone came up once. This chain joins TRBV7-3 and TRBJ2-5; maybe TRBD2 (6 bases). CDR1 SGHTA and CDR2 FQGTGA come from the germline V gene. The CDR3 runs to 14 residues. Trimming stripped 5 bases from V and 1 base from J, with 11 bases between. The CDR3 nucleotides are TGTGCCAGCAGCCCTAATAGCGGCCAAGAGACCCAGTACTTC. Its protein is CASSPNSGQETQYF.

This clone was picked up one time. V and J are TRBV7-8 and TRBJ2-1; 8 bases align to TRBD2. Per the germline V gene, CDR1 is SGHVS and CDR2 is FQNEAQ. This CDR3 spans 14 amino acids. The ends lost 3 bases at V and 2 bases at J; junction bases unmatched: 0. The DNA for the CDR3 is TGTGCCAGCAGCTTGACTAGCGCCTACAATGAGCAGTTCTTC. It yields the protein CASSLTSAYNEQFF.

This chain links TRBV11-1 with TRBJ2-2; TRBD2 aligns across 8 bases. Germline assignment: CDR1 SGHAT and CDR2 FQDESV (reference sequence). The ends lost 6 bases at V and 4 bases at J; junction bases unmatched: 4. The CDR3 consists of 14 residues. The CDR3 DNA follows: TGTGCCAGCAGAGTCCTAGCGGGCACCGGGGAGCTGTTTTTT. Translating it yields CASRVLAGTGELFF.

V gene TRBV30 combines with J gene TRBJ1-6; 10 bases match TRBD1. V lost 0 bases, J lost 7 bases, and 18 bases stayed unmatched. The germline gives CDR1 GTSNPN, CDR2 SVGIG (reference sequence). The CDR3 sequence is 20 residues long. The CDR3 reads CAWSVILSTGGRLGNSPLHF. The CDR3 DNA reads as TGTGCCTGGAGTGTAATTCTGTCGACAGGGGGCCGCTTGGGAAATTCACCCCTCCACTTT.

The J gene is TRBJ1-2, the V gene TRBV20-1; no definite D call. Germline V CDR1 and CDR2: DFQATT, SNEGSKA (reference sequence). The CDR3 length is 9 residues. V shed 0 bases and J shed 12 bases, with 5 bases lying between them. CDR3 in amino acids: CSARDLHTF. CDR3 nucleotide sequence: TGCAGTGCTAGAGATCTTCACACCTTC.

The chain joins TRBV18 to TRBJ2-7; weak D call: TRBD1 (5 bases). The length of the CDR3 is 14 residues. Germline V gene lookup returns CDR1 KGHSH and CDR2 LQKENI. Deletions cut 2 bases from V and 1 base from J, with 9 bases between. The CDR3 sequence is CASSPTGTSYEQYF. As DNA, the CDR3 is TGTGCCAGCTCACCAACAGGCACTTCCTACGAGCAGTACTTC.

The chain couples TRBV9 to TRBJ2-3, with 7 bases identical to TRBD2. Germline trimming cut 0 bases from V and 3 bases from J; bases unmatched to any gene: 7. Germline assignment: CDR1 SGDLS and CDR2 YYNGEE. The CDR3 consists of 16 residues. The CDR3 coding sequence is TGTGCCAGCAGCGTAGCGGCCGGGGGGAGGACAGATACGCAGTATTTT. Amino acid sequence: CASSVAAGGRTDTQYF.

The chain uses TRBV5-1 and TRBJ2-7, with TRBD1 as a possible D gene (5 bases). The CDR3 sequence is 15 residues long. Germline V lookup: CDR1 SGHRS, CDR2 YFSETQ. V was cut by 3 bases and J by 4 bases, with 17 bases left in between. The CDR3 region has the DNA TGCGCCAGCAGCTCCATACCAGGGTCTGGGTACGAGCAGTACTTC. It translates to CASSSIPGSGYEQYF.

The rearrangement links TRBV5-5 to TRBJ1-3, with D tentatively TRBD1 (5 bases). CDR3 length: 16 residues. V lost 5 bases and J lost 9, with 24 bases in between. Germline loops: CDR1 SGHKS, CDR2 YYEKEE (reference sequence). In DNA form, the CDR3 reads TGTGCCAGCAGTCGACAGCCAGGGTACGTCGAGACCACCATATATTTT. Its protein product is CASSRQPGYVETTIYF.

This sequence joins TRBV10-3 and TRBJ2-1; 11 positions agree with TRBD2. Germline loops: CDR1 ENHRY, CDR2 SYGVKD. The V gene end was trimmed by 5 bases and the J gene end by 3 bases; junction bases not matched to a gene: 6. The CDR3 extends over 16 amino acids. CDR3 in amino acids: CAISNSGGAFYNEQFF. CDR3 nucleotide sequence: TGTGCCATCAGTAATAGCGGGGGGGCCTTCTACAATGAGCAGTTCTTC.